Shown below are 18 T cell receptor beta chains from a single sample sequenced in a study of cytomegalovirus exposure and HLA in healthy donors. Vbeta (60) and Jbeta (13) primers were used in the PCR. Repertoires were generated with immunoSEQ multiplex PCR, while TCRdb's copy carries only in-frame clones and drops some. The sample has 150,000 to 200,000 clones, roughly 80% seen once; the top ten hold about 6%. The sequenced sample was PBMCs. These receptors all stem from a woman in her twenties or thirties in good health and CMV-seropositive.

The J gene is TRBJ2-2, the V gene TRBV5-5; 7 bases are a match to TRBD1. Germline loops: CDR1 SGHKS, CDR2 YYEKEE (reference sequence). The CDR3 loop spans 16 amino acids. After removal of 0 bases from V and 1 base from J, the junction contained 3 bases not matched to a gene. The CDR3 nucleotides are TGTGCCAGCAGCTTGGGGACAGGCGAGAACACCGGGGAGCTGTTTTTT. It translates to CASSLGTGENTGELFF.

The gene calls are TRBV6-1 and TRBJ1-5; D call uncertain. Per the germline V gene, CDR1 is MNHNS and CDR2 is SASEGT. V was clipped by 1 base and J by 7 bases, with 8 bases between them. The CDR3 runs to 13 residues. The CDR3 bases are TGTGCCAGCAGTGAAGATCCGTTGCAGCCCCAGCATTTT. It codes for CASSEDPLQPQHF.

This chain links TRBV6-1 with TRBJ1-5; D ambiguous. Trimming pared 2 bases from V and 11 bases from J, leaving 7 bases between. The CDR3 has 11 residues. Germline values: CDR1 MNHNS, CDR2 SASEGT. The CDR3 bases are TGTGCCAGCAGTGAAATCGCTACCCAGCATTTT. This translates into CASSEIATQHF.

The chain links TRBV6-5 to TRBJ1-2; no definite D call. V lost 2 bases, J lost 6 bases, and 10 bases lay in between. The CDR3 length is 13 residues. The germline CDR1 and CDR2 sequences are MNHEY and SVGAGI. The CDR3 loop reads CASSYGHENGYTF. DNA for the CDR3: TGTGCCAGCAGTTACGGGCATGAGAATGGCTACACCTTC.

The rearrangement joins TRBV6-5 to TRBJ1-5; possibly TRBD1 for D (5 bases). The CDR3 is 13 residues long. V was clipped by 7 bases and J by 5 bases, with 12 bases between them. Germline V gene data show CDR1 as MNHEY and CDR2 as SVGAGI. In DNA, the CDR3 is TGTGCCAGCACAAGGGGCAGAGATCAGCCCCAGCATTTT. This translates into CASTRGRDQPQHF.

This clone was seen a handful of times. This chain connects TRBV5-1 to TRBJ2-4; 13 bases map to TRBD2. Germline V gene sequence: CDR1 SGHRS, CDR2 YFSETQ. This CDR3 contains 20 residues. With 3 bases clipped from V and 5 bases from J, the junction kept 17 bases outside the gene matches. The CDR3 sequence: CASSSGLAGVSDPRQNIQYF. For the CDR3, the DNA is TGCGCCAGCAGCTCCGGACTAGCGGGAGTATCGGACCCCCGCCAAAACATTCAGTACTTC.

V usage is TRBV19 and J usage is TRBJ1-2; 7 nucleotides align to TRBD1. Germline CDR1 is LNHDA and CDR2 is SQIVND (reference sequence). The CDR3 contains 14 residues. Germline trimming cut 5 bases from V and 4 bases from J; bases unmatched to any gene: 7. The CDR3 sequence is CASSEQGRIYGYTF. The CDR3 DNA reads TGTGCCAGTAGTGAACAGGGGAGAATCTATGGCTACACCTTC.

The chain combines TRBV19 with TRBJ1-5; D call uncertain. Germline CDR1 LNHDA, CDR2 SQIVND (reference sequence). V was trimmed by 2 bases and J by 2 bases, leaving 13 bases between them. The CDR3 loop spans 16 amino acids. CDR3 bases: TGTGCCAGTAGTATAACGACGGGTGGTGGCAATCAGCCCCAGCATTTT. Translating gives CASSITTGGGNQPQHF.

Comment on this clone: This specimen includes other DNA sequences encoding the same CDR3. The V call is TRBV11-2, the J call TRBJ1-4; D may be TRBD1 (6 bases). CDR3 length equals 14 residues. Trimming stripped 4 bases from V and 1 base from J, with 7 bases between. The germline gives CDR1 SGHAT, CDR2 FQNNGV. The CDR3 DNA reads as TGTGCCAGCAGCTCACAGGGAACTAATGAAAAACTGTTTTTT. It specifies CASSSQGTNEKLFF.

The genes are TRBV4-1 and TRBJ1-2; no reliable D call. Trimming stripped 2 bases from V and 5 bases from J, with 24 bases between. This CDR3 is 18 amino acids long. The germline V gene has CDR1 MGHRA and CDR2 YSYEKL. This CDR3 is CASSQTVAGVPTWYGYTF. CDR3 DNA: TGCGCCAGCAGCCAAACAGTAGCCGGGGTCCCGACTTGGTATGGCTACACCTTC.

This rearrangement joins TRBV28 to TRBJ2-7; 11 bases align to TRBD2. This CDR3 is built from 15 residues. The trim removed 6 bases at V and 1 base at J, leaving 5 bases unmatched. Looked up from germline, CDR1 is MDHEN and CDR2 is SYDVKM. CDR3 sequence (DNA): TGTGCCAGCAGCTCTGGGACTAGCGGATCCTACGAGCAGTACTTC. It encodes CASSSGTSGSYEQYF.

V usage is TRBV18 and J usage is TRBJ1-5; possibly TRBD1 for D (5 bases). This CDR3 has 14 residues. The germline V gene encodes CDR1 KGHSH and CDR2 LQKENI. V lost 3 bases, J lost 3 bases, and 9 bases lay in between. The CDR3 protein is CASSPTDFNQPQHF. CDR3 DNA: TGTGCCAGCTCACCGACAGATTTCAATCAGCCCCAGCATTTT.

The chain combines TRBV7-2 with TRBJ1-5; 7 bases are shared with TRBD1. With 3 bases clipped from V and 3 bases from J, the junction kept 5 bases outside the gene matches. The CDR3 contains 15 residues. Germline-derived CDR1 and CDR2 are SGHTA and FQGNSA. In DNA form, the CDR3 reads TGTGCCAGCAGCTTCCGGGACAGTTACAATCAGCCCCAGCATTTT. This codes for CASSFRDSYNQPQHF.

DNA of the CDR3: TGCGCCAGCAGCGTGCGGGAGGGTTACAATGAGCAGTTCTTC. Encoded protein: CASSVREGYNEQFF. V usage is TRBV4-1 and J usage is TRBJ2-1; 9 bases match TRBD2. This CDR3 has 14 amino acids. V trimming: 5 bases; J trimming: 4 bases; junction bases outside the gene matches: 3. Looked up from germline, CDR1 is MGHRA and CDR2 is YSYEKL.

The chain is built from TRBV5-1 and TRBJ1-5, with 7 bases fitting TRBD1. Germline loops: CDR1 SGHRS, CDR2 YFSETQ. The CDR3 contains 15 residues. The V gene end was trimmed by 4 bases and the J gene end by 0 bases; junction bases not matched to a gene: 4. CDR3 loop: CASSPTGYSNQPQHF. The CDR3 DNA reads TGCGCCAGCAGCCCGACAGGGTATAGCAATCAGCCCCAGCATTTT.

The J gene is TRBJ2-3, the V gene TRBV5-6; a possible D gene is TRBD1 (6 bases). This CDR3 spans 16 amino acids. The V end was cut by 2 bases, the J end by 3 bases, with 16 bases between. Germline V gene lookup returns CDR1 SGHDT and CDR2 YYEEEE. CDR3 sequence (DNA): TGTGCCAGCAGCTTTAGAGACTATAGGGGGACAGATACGCAGTATTTT. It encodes CASSFRDYRGTDTQYF. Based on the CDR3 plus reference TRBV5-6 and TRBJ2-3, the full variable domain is DAGVTQSPTHLIKTRGQQVTLRCSPKSGHDTVSWYQQALGQGPQFIFQYYEEEERQRGNFPDRFSGHQFPNYSSELNVNALLLGDSALYLCASSFRDYRGTDTQYFGPGTRLTVL.

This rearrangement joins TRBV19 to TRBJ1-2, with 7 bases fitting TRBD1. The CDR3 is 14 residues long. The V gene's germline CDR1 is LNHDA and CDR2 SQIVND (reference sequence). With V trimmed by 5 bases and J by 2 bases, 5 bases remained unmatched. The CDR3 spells CASSPRGQNYGYTF. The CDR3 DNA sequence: TGTGCCAGTAGTCCAAGGGGGCAGAACTATGGCTACACCTTC.

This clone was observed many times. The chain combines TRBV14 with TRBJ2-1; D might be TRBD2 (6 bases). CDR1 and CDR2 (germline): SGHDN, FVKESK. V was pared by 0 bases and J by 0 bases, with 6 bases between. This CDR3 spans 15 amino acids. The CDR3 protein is CASSQDGGSYNEQFF. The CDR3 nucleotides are TGTGCCAGCAGCCAAGACGGGGGCTCCTACAATGAGCAGTTCTTC.